A single sample gave rise to the 21 T cell receptor beta chains below, sequenced in a study of shared clonotypes between healthy human individuals. Generated by immunoSEQ multiplex PCR, the TCRdb table keeps only in-frame clones and is missing some. In the table there are around 2.1 million clones, 93% of which are singletons. Positive CCR7 selection of CD45RO-negative cells yielded the naive CD8 cells, and terminally differentiated effector memory CD45RA+ cells were excluded. The sequenced sample consisted of naive CD8+ T cells from PBMCs. The receptors derive from a man aged 18 to 35 in good health. Some clones in this sample may be carry-over from other donors' samples.

CDR3 amino acids: CATLHRDTTEQYTEAFF. The CDR3 DNA follows: TGTGCCACCCTCCACCGGGACACAACCGAGCAGTACACTGAAGCTTTCTTT. The chain couples TRBV15 to TRBJ1-1; D is possibly TRBD1 (6 bases). The CDR3 covers 17 residues. Trimming shortened V by 8 bases and J by 3 bases, and 25 bases separated the two germline ends. CDR1 is LNHNV, CDR2 YYDKDF, per germline (reference sequence).

The chain combines TRBV5-6 with TRBJ1-1; the D is unclear. V lost 2 bases, J lost 0 bases, and 5 bases lay in between. The CDR3 has 13 residues. Germline CDR1 and CDR2: SGHDT and YYEEEE. The CDR3 sequence: CASSFPMNTEAFF. The CDR3, as DNA: TGTGCCAGCAGCTTCCCCATGAACACTGAAGCTTTCTTT.

The rearrangement links TRBV4-1 to TRBJ2-7; D is possibly TRBD1 (5 bases). V was trimmed by 3 bases and J by 1 base, leaving 7 bases between them. Germline V CDR1 and CDR2: MGHRA, YSYEKL. CDR3 size: 13 residues. This CDR3 is CASSHQGSYEQYF. CDR3 coding DNA: TGCGCCAGCAGCCACCAGGGTTCCTACGAGCAGTACTTC.

The rearrangement links TRBV19 to TRBJ1-3; the D gene is possibly TRBD1 (5 bases). Trimming stripped 6 bases from V and 1 base from J, with 13 bases between. This CDR3 region has 15 residues. CDR1 and CDR2 from the germline V gene are LNHDA and SQIVND (reference sequence). CDR3 DNA sequence: TGTGCCAGTAGCCTGGGACGGTCATCTGGAAACACCATATATTTT. Protein product: CASSLGRSSGNTIYF.

V and J are TRBV28 and TRBJ1-4; no reliable D call. Per the germline V gene, CDR1 is MDHEN and CDR2 is SYDVKM. The V end was cut by 3 bases, the J end by 5 bases, with 16 bases between. The CDR3 extends over 16 amino acids. Here the CDR3 DNA reads TGTGCCAGCAGTTTCAGAGAGAAGGCCCCCAATGAAAAACTGTTTTTT. Protein product: CASSFREKAPNEKLFF. The variable domain in full, completed from reference TRBV28 and TRBJ1-4, reads DVKVTQSSRYLVKRTGEKVFLECVQDMDHENMFWYRQDPGLGLRLIYFSYDVKMKEKGDIPEGYSVSREKKERFSLILESASTNQTSMYLCASSFREKAPNEKLFFGSGTQLSVL.

The rearrangement joins TRBV5-1 to TRBJ2-7; D remains ambiguous. Germline CDR1 reads SGHRS; CDR2 reads YFSETQ. Trimming shortened V by 0 bases and J by 1 base, and 8 bases separated the two germline ends. The CDR3 is 14 residues long. The chain's CDR3 is CASSLEAGSYEQYF. The CDR3, as DNA: TGCGCCAGCAGCTTGGAAGCTGGATCCTACGAGCAGTACTTC.

Note on this clone: Other DNA sequences in this specimen translate into the identical CDR3. The chain recombines TRBV9 with TRBJ2-5; D is ambiguous. V gave up 0 bases and J gave up 0 bases, with 9 bases separating them. The CDR3 extends over 15 amino acids. In germline, CDR1 is SGDLS, CDR2 YYNGEE. CDR3 region: CASSVGGSNQETQYF. As DNA, the CDR3 is TGTGCCAGCAGCGTAGGCGGATCGAACCAAGAGACCCAGTACTTC.

The chain links TRBV28 to TRBJ1-3; D remains ambiguous. Germline V gives CDR1 MDHEN, CDR2 SYDVKM. The V and J ends lost 11 bases and 4 bases respectively, with 9 bases between them. The CDR3 spans 11 residues. The DNA for the CDR3 is TGTGCCTGGGGAGCGGGAAACACCATATATTTT. Encoded protein: CAWGAGNTIYF.

In DNA, the CDR3 is TGTGCCAGCAGTTTCCTCCCCCCGGGACAGAGAAACACTGAAGCTTTCTTT. Amino acid sequence: CASSFLPPGQRNTEAFF. V usage is TRBV27 and J usage is TRBJ1-1, with TRBD1 matching over 7 bases. Unmatched junction bases numbered 12, after V lost 3 bases and J lost 2 bases. This CDR3 has 17 amino acids. Germline lookup yields CDR1 MNHEY and CDR2 SMNVEV (reference sequence).

The chain is built from TRBV28 and TRBJ2-7; D is possibly TRBD1 (6 bases). CDR1 is MDHEN, CDR2 SYDVKM, per germline. This CDR3 is built from 13 residues. Trimming removed 10 bases from V and 5 bases from J, with 18 bases in between. This CDR3 reads CATRTAAAHEQYF. The CDR3 DNA is TGTGCCACCAGGACAGCTGCAGCCCACGAGCAGTACTTC.

This rearrangement joins TRBV4-3 to TRBJ1-2; TRBD1 agrees at 8 bases. Germline lookup yields CDR1 LGHNA and CDR2 YSLEER. This CDR3 region has 17 residues. V was clipped by 4 bases and J by 3 bases; unmatched bases: 13. The CDR3, as DNA: TGCGCCAGCAGCCCAAAAGCCTCAGGGGGCACCTACTATGGCTACACCTTC. Residues: CASSPKASGGTYYGYTF.

The V gene is TRBV4-3, the J gene TRBJ2-7, with 9 bases that match TRBD1. Trimming removed 4 bases from V and 3 bases from J; junction bases left unmatched: 7. Germline V gene lookup returns CDR1 LGHNA and CDR2 YSLEER. The CDR3 sequence is 15 residues long. The CDR3 reads CASSLLDRGNYEQYF. In DNA, the CDR3 is TGCGCCAGCAGCCTCTTGGACAGGGGAAACTACGAGCAGTACTTC.

The chain uses TRBV27 and TRBJ1-1; perhaps TRBD1 as D (5 bases). V was cut by 6 bases and J by 3 bases, with 20 bases left in between. Looked up from germline, CDR1 is MNHEY and CDR2 is SMNVEV (reference sequence). The CDR3 is 16 amino acids. DNA for the CDR3: TGTGCCAGCAGGCCCTCCAAAAGGGGAAAAGACACTGAAGCTTTCTTT. This translates into CASRPSKRGKDTEAFF.

This clone was counted a single time. The V call is TRBV5-1, the J call TRBJ2-7; D call uncertain. Germline CDR1 reads SGHRS; CDR2 reads YFSETQ. The V end lost 3 bases, the J end lost 2 bases, and 12 bases lay between the germline ends. The CDR3 runs to 14 residues. The CDR3 DNA reads as TGCGCCAGCAGCTATTCCCTGGGAACCTACGAGCAGTACTTC. Translating it yields CASSYSLGTYEQYF.

J is TRBJ1-2 and V is TRBV7-9; D ambiguous. V lost 1 base, J lost 4 bases, and 13 bases lay in between. This CDR3 has 15 amino acids. Germline CDR1 and CDR2: SEHNR and FQNEAQ (reference sequence). The CDR3 is CASSLGVGIGYGYTF. As DNA, the CDR3 is TGTGCCAGCAGCTTAGGGGTGGGGATCGGCTATGGCTACACCTTC.

This sequence joins TRBV4-1 and TRBJ1-3; D is unclear. The CDR3 runs 17 residues. Germline assignment: CDR1 MGHRA and CDR2 YSYEKL. The V gene lost 3 bases and the J gene lost 0 bases, with 15 bases spanning the gap. The CDR3 nucleotides are TGCGCCAGCAGCCACGTTAGCGACATTATCTCTGGAAACACCATATATTTT. It translates to CASSHVSDIISGNTIYF.

This chain connects TRBV7-3 to TRBJ1-5; D might be TRBD1 (6 bases). There are 14 residues in the CDR3. V was clipped by 3 bases and J by 7 bases, with 13 bases between them. CDR1 and CDR2 from the germline V gene are SGHTA and FQGTGA. CDR3 protein: CASSLDSLLQPQHF. For the CDR3, the DNA is TGTGCCAGCAGCTTGGACAGCCTATTACAGCCCCAGCATTTT.

On this clone itself: The sample contains more than one DNA sequence encoding this CDR3. This chain uses TRBV19 with TRBJ1-2, with D tentatively TRBD1 (5 bases). Germline CDR1 reads LNHDA; CDR2 reads SQIVND (reference sequence). The CDR3 spans 12 residues. Trimming took 11 bases from V and 4 from J, leaving 14 bases between them. This chain's CDR3 is CASGGAGYGYTF. The CDR3 DNA reads TGTGCCTCGGGCGGGGCCGGCTATGGCTACACCTTC. The variable domain in full, with the rest retrieved from reference TRBV19 and TRBJ1-2, is DGGITQSPKYLFRKEGQNVTLSCEQNLNHDAMYWYRQDPGQGLRLIYYSQIVNDFQKGDIAEGYSVSREKKESFPLTVTSAQKNPTAFYLCASGGAGYGYTFGSGTRLTVV.

This clone was recorded once. The V gene is TRBV27, the J gene TRBJ2-3; D unresolved. The CDR3 length is 15 residues. V shed 3 bases and J shed 2 bases, with 12 bases lying between them. Germline V gene sequence: CDR1 MNHEY, CDR2 SMNVEV (reference sequence). CDR3 nucleotides: TGTGCCAGCAGTTTGATTCCAACCTCCACAGATACGCAGTATTTT. Its translation: CASSLIPTSTDTQYF.

The CDR3 is CASSPDRGTYNEQFF. CDR3 nucleotide sequence: TGTGCCAGCAGTCCCGACAGGGGAACCTACAATGAGCAGTTCTTC. The rearrangement joins TRBV7-8 to TRBJ2-1, with TRBD1 matching over 8 bases. Germline CDR1 reads SGHVS; CDR2 reads FQNEAQ. With 6 bases clipped from V and 2 bases from J, the junction kept 6 bases outside the gene matches. This CDR3 is 15 amino acids long.

The chain employs TRBV6-1 and TRBJ2-2; no reliable D call. Trimming took 7 bases from V and 6 from J, leaving 9 bases between them. Germline V CDR1 and CDR2: MNHNS, SASEGT. This CDR3 has 12 amino acids. CDR3 region: CASNLISGELFF. CDR3 DNA sequence: TGTGCCAGCAATCTAATCTCCGGGGAGCTGTTTTTT.